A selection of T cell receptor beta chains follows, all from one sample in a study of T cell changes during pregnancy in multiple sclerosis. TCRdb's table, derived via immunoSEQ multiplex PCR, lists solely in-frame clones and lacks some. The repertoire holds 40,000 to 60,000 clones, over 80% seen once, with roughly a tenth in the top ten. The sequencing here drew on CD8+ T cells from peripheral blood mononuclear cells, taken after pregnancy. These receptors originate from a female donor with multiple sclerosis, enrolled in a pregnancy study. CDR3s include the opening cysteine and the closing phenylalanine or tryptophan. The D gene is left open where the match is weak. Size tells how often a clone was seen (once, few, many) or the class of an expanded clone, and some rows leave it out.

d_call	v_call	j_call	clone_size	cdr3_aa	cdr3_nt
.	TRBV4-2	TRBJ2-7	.	CASSQGLGHEQYF	TGTGCCAGCAGCCAGGGACTGGGCCACGAGCAGTACTTC
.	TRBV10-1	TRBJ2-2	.	CASSDHSGTANTGELFF	TGCGCCAGCAGTGATCATAGCGGAACCGCGAACACCGGGGAGCTGTTTTTT
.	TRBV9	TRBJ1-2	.	CASSVAGAGENGYTF	TGTGCCAGCAGCGTAGCTGGGGCAGGAGAGAATGGCTACACCTTC
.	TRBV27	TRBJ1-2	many	CASTSTDGYTF	TGTGCCAGTACCTCTACAGACGGCTACACCTTC
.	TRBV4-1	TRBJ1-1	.	CASSQEFQGSTEAFF	TGCGCCAGCAGCCAAGAATTCCAGGGAAGCACTGAAGCTTTCTTT
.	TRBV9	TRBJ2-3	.	CASSVQGDTQYF	TGTGCCAGCAGCGTACAGGGGGATACGCAGTATTTT
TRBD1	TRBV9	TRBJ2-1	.	CASSARTGEALNEQFF	TGTGCCAGCAGCGCGAGGACAGGGGAGGCTCTCAATGAGCAGTTCTTC
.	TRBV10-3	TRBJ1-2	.	CAISELEDGYTF	TGTGCCATCAGTGAGCTCGAGGATGGCTACACCTTC
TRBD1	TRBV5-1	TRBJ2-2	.	CASSGGQEPTNTGELFF	TGCGCCAGCAGCGGGGGACAGGAACCAACGAACACCGGGGAGCTGTTTTTT
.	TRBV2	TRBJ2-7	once	CASSEAEGPRSQQYF	TGTGCCAGCAGTGAAGCTGAAGGCCCGCGGAGTCAGCAGTACTTC
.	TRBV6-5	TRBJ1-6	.	CASSLGPINSPLHF	TGTGCCAGCAGTCTTGGGCCAATCAATTCACCCCTCCACTTT
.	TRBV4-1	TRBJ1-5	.	CASSQDLGGSFQPQHF	TGCGCCAGCAGCCAAGATTTGGGGGGGTCCTTTCAGCCCCAGCATTTT
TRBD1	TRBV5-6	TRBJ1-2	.	CASSPWTGYGYTF	TGTGCCAGCAGCCCCTGGACAGGTTATGGCTACACCTTC
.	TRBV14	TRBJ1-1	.	CASSQTSRGAPPPEAFF	TGTGCCAGCAGCCAAACCAGTCGTGGGGCCCCCCCGCCTGAAGCTTTCTTT
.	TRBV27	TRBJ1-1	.	CASSLSVGGNTEAFF	TGTGCCAGCAGTTTATCTGTAGGGGGGAACACTGAAGCTTTCTTT
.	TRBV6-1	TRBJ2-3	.	CASSEFRDEVTDTQYF	TGTGCCAGCAGTGAATTCAGGGATGAAGTCACAGATACGCAGTATTTT
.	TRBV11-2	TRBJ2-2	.	CASSLQIANTGELFF	TGTGCCAGCAGCCTTCAGATCGCGAACACCGGGGAGCTGTTTTTT
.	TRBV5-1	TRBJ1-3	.	CASSLDPVSGNTIYF	TGCGCCAGCAGCCTGGATCCAGTCTCTGGAAACACCATATATTTT
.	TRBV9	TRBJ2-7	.	CASSVDIPGEQYF	TGTGCCAGCAGCGTAGATATTCCCGGGGAGCAGTACTTC
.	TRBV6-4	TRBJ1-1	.	CASSDGGDRYF	TGTGCCAGCAGTGACGGCGGTGACCGATACTTT
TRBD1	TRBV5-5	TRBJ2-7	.	CASSWGQATYEQYF	TGTGCCAGCAGCTGGGGACAGGCGACCTACGAGCAGTACTTC
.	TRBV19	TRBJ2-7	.	CASSFGPDEQYF	TGTGCCAGTTCCTTCGGTCCCGACGAGCAGTACTTC
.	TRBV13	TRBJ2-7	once	CASSLGGGTGKSAEQYF	TGTGCCAGCAGCTTAGGCGGGGGGACAGGCAAGTCTGCCGAGCAGTACTTC
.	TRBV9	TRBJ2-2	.	CASSDNPRGAGELFF	TGTGCCAGCAGCGACAATCCCAGGGGGGCCGGGGAGCTGTTTTTT
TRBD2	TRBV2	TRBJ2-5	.	CASRVGGGGTQETQYF	TGTGCCAGCAGAGTCGGTGGCGGGGGTACACAAGAGACCCAGTACTTC
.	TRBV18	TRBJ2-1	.	CASSPPAGDSEQFF	TGTGCCAGCTCACCACCGGCAGGGGATAGTGAGCAGTTCTTC
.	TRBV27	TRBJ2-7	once	CASSLLAGSNEQYF	TGTGCCAGCAGTTTATTGGCAGGGTCCAACGAGCAGTACTTC
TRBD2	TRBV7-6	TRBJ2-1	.	CASSLSLTSGGAGEQFF	TGTGCCAGCAGCTTATCGCTAACTAGCGGGGGGGCCGGTGAGCAGTTCTTC
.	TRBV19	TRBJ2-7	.	CASSMSGDTSYEQYF	TGTGCCAGTAGTATGTCAGGGGACACCTCCTACGAGCAGTACTTC
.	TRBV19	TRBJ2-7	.	CASSRGLRDGYEQYF	TGTGCCAGTAGTAGGGGACTGCGGGACGGCTACGAGCAGTACTTC
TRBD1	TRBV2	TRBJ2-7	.	CASSELGQDRDEQYF	TGTGCCAGCAGTGAATTGGGACAGGACCGGGACGAGCAGTACTTC
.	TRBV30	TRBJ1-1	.	CAWAVGVLAGTEAFF	TGTGCCTGGGCCGTGGGAGTCCTAGCCGGCACTGAAGCTTTCTTT
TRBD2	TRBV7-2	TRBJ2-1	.	CASSPTSGSYNEQFF	TGTGCCAGCAGCCCAACTAGCGGGTCCTACAATGAGCAGTTCTTC
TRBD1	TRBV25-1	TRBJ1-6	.	CASSELDRVSSPLHF	TGTGCCAGCAGTGAATTGGACAGGGTGAGCTCACCCCTCCACTTT
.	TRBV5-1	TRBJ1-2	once	CASSLDFRGSGGSPYGYTF	TGCGCCAGCAGCTTGGATTTTCGGGGGTCGGGGGGCTCGCCCTATGGCTACACCTTC